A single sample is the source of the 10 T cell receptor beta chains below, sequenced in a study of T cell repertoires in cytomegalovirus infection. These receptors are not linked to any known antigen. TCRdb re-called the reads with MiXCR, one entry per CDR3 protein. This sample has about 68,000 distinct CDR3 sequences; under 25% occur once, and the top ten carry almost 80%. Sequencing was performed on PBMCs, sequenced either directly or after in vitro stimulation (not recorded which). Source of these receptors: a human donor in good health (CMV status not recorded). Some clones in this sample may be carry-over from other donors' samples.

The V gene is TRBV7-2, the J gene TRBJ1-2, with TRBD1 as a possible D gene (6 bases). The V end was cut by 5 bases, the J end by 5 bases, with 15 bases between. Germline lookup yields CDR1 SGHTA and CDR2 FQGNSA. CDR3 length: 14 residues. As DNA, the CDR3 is TGTGCCAGCAGCATAAGGACAGTCAATTATGGCTACACCTTC. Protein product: CASSIRTVNYGYTF.

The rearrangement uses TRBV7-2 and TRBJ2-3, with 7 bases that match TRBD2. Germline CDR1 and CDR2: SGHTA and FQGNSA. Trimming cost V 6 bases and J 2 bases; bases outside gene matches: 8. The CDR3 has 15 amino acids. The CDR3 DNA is TGTGCCAGCAGGGAGGGACTATCCAACACAGATACGCAGTATTTT. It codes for CASREGLSNTDTQYF.

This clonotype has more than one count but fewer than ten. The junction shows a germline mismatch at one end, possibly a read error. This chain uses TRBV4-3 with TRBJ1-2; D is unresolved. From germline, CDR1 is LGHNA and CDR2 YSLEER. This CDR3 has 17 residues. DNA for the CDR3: TGCGCCAGCAGCCAAGATCGCGCGGCAGCCTGGGCTTATGTCTACACCTTC. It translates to CASSQDRAAAWAYVYTF.

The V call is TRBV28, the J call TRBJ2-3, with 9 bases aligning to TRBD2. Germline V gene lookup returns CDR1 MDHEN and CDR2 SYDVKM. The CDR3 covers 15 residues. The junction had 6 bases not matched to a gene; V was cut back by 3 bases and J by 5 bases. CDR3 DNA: TGTGCCAGCAGTTTGGCGGGAGGGTCTCGAGATACGCAGTATTTT. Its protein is CASSLAGGSRDTQYF.

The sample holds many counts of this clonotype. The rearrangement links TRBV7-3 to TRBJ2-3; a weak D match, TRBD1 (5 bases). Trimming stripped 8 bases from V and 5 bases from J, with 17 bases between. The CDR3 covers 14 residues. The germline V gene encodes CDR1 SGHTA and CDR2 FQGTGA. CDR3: CASARRGMRDTQYF. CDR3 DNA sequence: TGTGCCAGCGCGAGAAGGGGTATGAGAGATACGCAGTATTTT. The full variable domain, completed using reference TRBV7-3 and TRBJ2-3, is GAGVSQTPSNKVTEKGKYVELRCDPISGHTALYWYRQSLGQGPEFLIYFQGTGAADDSGLPNDRFFAVRPEGSVSTLKIQRTERGDSAVYLCASARRGMRDTQYFGPGTRLTVL.

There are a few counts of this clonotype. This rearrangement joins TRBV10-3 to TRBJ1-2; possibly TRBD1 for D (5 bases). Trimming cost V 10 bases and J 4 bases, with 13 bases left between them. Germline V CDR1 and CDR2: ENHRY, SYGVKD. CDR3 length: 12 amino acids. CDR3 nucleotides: TGTGCCACCTCCGGGGGAGTCTATGGCTACACCTTC. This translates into CATSGGVYGYTF.

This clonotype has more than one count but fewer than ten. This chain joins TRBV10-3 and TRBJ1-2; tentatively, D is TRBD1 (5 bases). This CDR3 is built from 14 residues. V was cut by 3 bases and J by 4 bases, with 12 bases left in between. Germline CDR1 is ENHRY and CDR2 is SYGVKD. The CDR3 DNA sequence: TGTGCCATCAGTGAACCGGGGCAGGGCTATGGCTACACCTTC. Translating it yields CAISEPGQGYGYTF.

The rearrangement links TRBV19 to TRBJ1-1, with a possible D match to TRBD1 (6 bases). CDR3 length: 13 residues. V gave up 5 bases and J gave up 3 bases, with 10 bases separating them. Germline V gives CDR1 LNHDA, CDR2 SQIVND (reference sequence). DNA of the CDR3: TGTGCCAGTAGTTCCGGACAGCACACTGAAGCTTTCTTT. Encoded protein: CASSSGQHTEAFF.

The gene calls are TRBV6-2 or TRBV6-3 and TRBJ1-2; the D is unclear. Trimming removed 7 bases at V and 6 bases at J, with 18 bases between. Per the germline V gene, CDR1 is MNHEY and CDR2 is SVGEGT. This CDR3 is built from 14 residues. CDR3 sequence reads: CASTLVTGPDGYTF. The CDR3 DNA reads TGTGCCAGCACCCTTGTCACCGGCCCGGATGGCTACACCTTC.

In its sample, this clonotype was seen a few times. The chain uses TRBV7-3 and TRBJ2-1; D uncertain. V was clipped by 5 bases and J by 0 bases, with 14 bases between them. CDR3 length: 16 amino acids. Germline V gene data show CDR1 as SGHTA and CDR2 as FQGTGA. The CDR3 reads CASSPPGGSSYNEQFF. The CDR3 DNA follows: TGTGCCAGCAGCCCTCCCGGCGGCAGCTCCTACAATGAGCAGTTCTTC. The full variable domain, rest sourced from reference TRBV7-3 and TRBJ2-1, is GAGVSQTPSNKVTEKGKYVELRCDPISGHTALYWYRQSLGQGPEFLIYFQGTGAADDSGLPNDRFFAVRPEGSVSTLKIQRTERGDSAVYLCASSPPGGSSYNEQFFGPGTRLTVL.